The clone carrying this T cell receptor (beta chain) has a handful of counts. Its antigen remains unidentified. The data were taken from a study of regulatory T cells in long-lasting Graves disease. Study-level background: Graves' patients diagnosed newly had used antithyroid drugs under 3 months. Study observations and caveats: With persistent disease, TRBV28, TRBJ1-2 and TRBJ2-5 were the favored segments.

Arm-PCR of CDR3 regions and iRepertoire HTBI primers were used to build TCR beta libraries. TCRdb re-analysed the multiplex PCR reads in MiXCR, keeping a single row per CDR3 protein. The repertoire holds hundreds of thousands of distinct CDR3 sequences, with roughly 15% as singletons. Time point meaning: newly diagnosed GD, antithyroid drugs for less than 3 months. The TCR library used RNA extracted from PBMCs. Graves' disease diagnosis used American Thyroid Association guidelines. The CDR3 contains 15 residues. Deletions cut 0 bases from V and 3 bases from J, with 14 bases between. Per the germline V gene, CDR1 is GTSNPN and CDR2 is SVGIG (reference sequence). This sample was shared with a second study, whose subject was T cells in Graves' hyperthyroidism and ophthalmopathy. From that study: Initially, a first-round RT-PCR of the TCR CDR3 employed the HTBI primer set.

The TCR originated in a woman aged 25 to 39 with Graves disease. Sequenced material: peripheral blood mononuclear cells (PBMCs), taken at new diagnosis, from a patient treated with antithyroid drugs. The chain links TRBV30 to TRBJ1-1; D uncertain. The CDR3, as DNA: TGTGCCTGGAGTGTACGGGTCCACCGGGACACTGAAGCTTTCTTT. This codes for CAWSVRVHRDTEAFF. The variable domain in full, completed from reference TRBV30 and TRBJ1-1, reads SQTIHQWPATLVQPVGSPLSLECTVEGTSNPNLYWYRQAAGRGLQLLFYSVGIGQISSEVPQNLSASRPQDRQFILSSKKLLLSDSGFYLCAWSVRVHRDTEAFFGQGTRLTVV.